The 10 T cell receptor beta chains listed next were all sequenced from one sample in a study of cytomegalovirus exposure and HLA in healthy donors. PCR primers comprised 60 Vbeta and 13 Jbeta primers. Assay: immunoSEQ multiplex PCR; the TCRdb copy retains only in-frame clones and omits some. The sample lists 150,000 to 200,000 clones, 79% occurring once. The specimen sequenced was PBMCs. The receptors shown here come from a young woman in good health and CMV-seropositive.

The J gene is TRBJ2-7, the V gene TRBV6-5; the match to TRBD2 covers 7 bases. This CDR3 is 14 amino acids long. Germline V CDR1 and CDR2: MNHEY, SVGAGI. Germline trimming cut 0 bases from V and 4 bases from J; bases unmatched to any gene: 3. For the CDR3, the DNA is TGTGCCAGCAGTTACTCGAGACTAGCTTACGAGCAGTACTTC. Amino acids: CASSYSRLAYEQYF.

V and J are TRBV15 and TRBJ2-7; TRBD2 is a possible D gene (6 bases). The germline V gene encodes CDR1 LNHNV and CDR2 YYDKDF (reference sequence). CDR3 length: 15 amino acids. Trimming cost V 0 bases and J 2 bases, with 11 bases left between them. The DNA of the CDR3 is TGTGCCACCAGCAGAGAAAGGGGACTCACCTACGAGCAGTACTTC. It codes for CATSRERGLTYEQYF.

The chain recombines TRBV6-5 with TRBJ1-5; D may be TRBD1 (5 bases). The V gene lost 0 bases and the J gene lost 7 bases, with 13 bases spanning the gap. The CDR3 is 15 amino acids. Looked up from germline, CDR1 is MNHEY and CDR2 is SVGAGI. This chain's CDR3 is CASSYSSQGSQPQHF. DNA for the CDR3: TGTGCCAGCAGTTACTCGAGTCAGGGCAGCCAGCCCCAGCATTTT.

This chain links TRBV6-1 with TRBJ1-2, with D uncertain. The CDR3 runs to 14 residues. The germline gives CDR1 MNHNS, CDR2 SASEGT. The V and J ends lost 2 bases and 6 bases respectively, with 13 bases between them. For the CDR3, the DNA is TGTGCCAGCAGTGAAAAGGCAGGCGTCAATGGCTACACCTTC. Translating it yields CASSEKAGVNGYTF.

This clone was seen a few times. This sequence joins TRBV7-2 and TRBJ1-1; the match to TRBD1 covers 7 bases. CDR3 size: 14 residues. CDR1 is SGHTA, CDR2 FQGNSA, per germline. V lost 1 base, J lost 7 bases, and 6 bases stayed unmatched. As DNA, the CDR3 is TGTGCCAGCAGCTTAGAGGTACCAGGGGGTGAAGCTTTCTTT. Translation gives CASSLEVPGGEAFF.

The chain carries TRBV7-8 and TRBJ2-2, with D tentatively TRBD1 (5 bases). Trimming cost V 7 bases and J 3 bases, with 15 bases left between them. CDR3 length: 15 amino acids. From germline, CDR1 is SGHVS and CDR2 FQNEAQ. This CDR3 is CASTKMDTHTGELFF. For the CDR3, the DNA is TGTGCCAGCACCAAGATGGACACCCACACCGGGGAGCTGTTTTTT.

The chain employs TRBV27 and TRBJ2-5; 8 positions agree with TRBD2. V shed 6 bases and J 1 base; nucleotides not matched to a gene: 16. The CDR3 covers 18 residues. In germline, CDR1 is MNHEY, CDR2 SMNVEV (reference sequence). The CDR3 loop is CASSPSPSSGPIQETQYF. In nucleotides, the CDR3 is TGTGCCAGCAGCCCCTCTCCCTCTAGCGGGCCTATCCAAGAGACCCAGTACTTC.

As regards this clone: One end of the junction is discordant with germline, which a read error may explain. This rearrangement joins TRBV29-1 to TRBJ2-3; TRBD1 is a possible D gene (5 bases). Germline V gene sequence: CDR1 SQVTM, CDR2 ANQGSEA. The CDR3 sequence is 13 residues long. CDR3 coding DNA: TGCAGCGTCGAAGGGGCCGGCACAGATACGCAGTATTTT. It yields the protein CSVEGAGTDTQYF.

V is TRBV2 and J is TRBJ1-2; D is possibly TRBD1 (6 bases). The CDR3 totals 14 residues. Trimming removed 4 bases from V and 8 bases from J, with 17 bases in between. Germline CDR1 reads SNHLY; CDR2 reads FYNNEI. CDR3 sequence (DNA): TGTGCCAGCAGTGTCAACAGGGTCCCGGGGGGCTACACCTTC. The encoded protein is CASSVNRVPGGYTF.

The chain carries TRBV9 and TRBJ2-7; possible D gene TRBD2, 6 bases. The V end lost 4 bases, the J end lost 4 bases, and 12 bases lay between the germline ends. CDR3 length: 13 amino acids. Germline V gene sequence: CDR1 SGDLS, CDR2 YYNGEE. Here the CDR3 reads CASSKWGDYEQYF. DNA of the CDR3: TGTGCCAGCAGCAAATGGGGGGATTACGAGCAGTACTTC.